The 21 T cell receptor beta chains below come from one sample, sequenced in a study of neurological immune-mediated disorders. TCRdb recomputed calls from the 5' RACE reads with MiXCR, one row per CDR3 protein. The repertoire consists of over 30,000 distinct CDR3 sequences, with 10% to 15% occurring once and the leading ten covering 2.3%. Time point meaning: longitudinal time-point 2. Source material: PBMCs. All receptors come from a woman in her thirties or forties in good health.

This clonotype was recorded many times. The DNA for the CDR3 is TGTGCCAGCAGCCAAGGGTTGTCAGGGTTCGGAGCCTACGAGCAGTACTTC. This encodes CASSQGLSGFGAYEQYF. The genes are TRBV4-2 and TRBJ2-7, with D perhaps TRBD1 (5 bases). Germline V CDR1 and CDR2: LGHNA, YNFKEQ. The CDR3 covers 17 residues. V was pared by 1 base and J by 2 bases, with 18 bases between.

Concerning this clonotype: This may be a read error: a much more frequent sequence differs by one nucleotide. The chain carries TRBV7-8 and TRBJ2-7; perhaps TRBD2 as D (7 bases). CDR3 length: 13 amino acids. Trimming shortened V by 1 base and J by 6 bases, and 10 bases separated the two germline ends. CDR1 and CDR2 from the germline V gene are SGHVS and FQNEAQ. The CDR3 DNA sequence: TGTGCCAGCAGCTTAGGGGAGGGGGTCGAGCAGTACTTC. Protein product: CASSLGEGVEQYF.

This clonotype ranks as medium-sized. This chain links TRBV5-1 with TRBJ1-1, with TRBD1 matching over 7 bases. V was pared by 2 bases and J by 0 bases, with 4 bases of the junction left unmatched. Germline CDR1 reads SGHRS; CDR2 reads YFSETQ. This CDR3 is 15 amino acids long. The CDR3 is CASSFPDRVNTEAFF. The CDR3 DNA sequence: TGCGCCAGCAGCTTCCCCGACAGGGTGAACACTGAAGCTTTCTTT.

This clonotype was recorded many times. The chain joins TRBV20-1 to TRBJ1-5; 7 bases agree with TRBD1. Losses at the gene ends were 3 bases for V and 4 bases for J; bases not matched to a gene: 9. Germline lookup yields CDR1 DFQATT and CDR2 SNEGSKA (reference sequence). CDR3 length: 15 amino acids. The DNA for the CDR3 is TGCAGTGCTAGTGGGGACAGATTGCTAAATCAGCCCCAGCATTTT. It encodes CSASGDRLLNQPQHF.

This clonotype has a count of ten or more. The V gene is TRBV20-1, the J gene TRBJ1-1; D may be TRBD1 (5 bases). CDR1 is DFQATT and CDR2 is SNEGSKA in the germline V gene (reference sequence). CDR3 length equals 11 residues. V lost 3 bases to trimming and J lost 12 bases, with 14 bases between them. The CDR3 loop is CSASDRGETFF. Written as DNA, the CDR3 is TGCAGTGCTAGTGATCGGGGCGAGACTTTCTTT.

The sample holds many counts of this clonotype. The chain employs TRBV4-3 and TRBJ1-1; D gene uncertain. The germline V gene has CDR1 LGHNA and CDR2 YSLEER. The CDR3 sequence is 13 residues long. Trimming took off 2 bases at V and 5 bases at J, with 9 bases between the two ends. CDR3 sequence reads: CASSQQGYTEAFF. Written as DNA, the CDR3 is TGCGCCAGCAGCCAACAAGGATATACTGAAGCTTTCTTT.

This clonotype counts as medium-sized. The gene calls are TRBV24-1 and TRBJ1-5; 7 nucleotides align to TRBD1. J lost 7 bases, V lost 4 bases, and 6 bases had no gene match. CDR1 and CDR2 from the germline V gene are KGHDR and SFDVKD. The CDR3 totals 14 residues. For the CDR3, the DNA is TGTGCCACCAGTGAGACGACAGGGAACCAGCCCCAGCATTTT. Protein product: CATSETTGNQPQHF.

This chain joins TRBV20-1 and TRBJ2-3; 7 bases agree with TRBD1. V was pared by 1 base and J by 9 bases, with 7 bases of the junction left unmatched. CDR1 and CDR2 from the germline V gene are DFQATT and SNEGSKA (reference sequence). The CDR3 runs 13 residues. The CDR3 nucleotides read TGCAGTGCTAGAGCGGGACAGTCCAAGACGCAGTATTTT. It encodes CSARAGQSKTQYF.

This clonotype was detected ten times or more. The chain recombines TRBV4-2 with TRBJ2-1; no clear D gene. V was shortened by 3 bases and J by 2 bases, with 2 bases between the two germline ends. CDR1 is LGHNA, CDR2 YNFKEQ, per germline. This CDR3 is 12 amino acids long. The CDR3 sequence: CASSQAYNEQFF. For the CDR3, the DNA is TGTGCCAGCAGCCAGGCCTACAATGAGCAGTTCTTC.

This clonotype was counted at least ten times. The chain joins TRBV10-3 to TRBJ1-2; TRBD1 aligns across 8 bases. The CDR3 totals 12 residues. CDR1 is ENHRY and CDR2 is SYGVKD in the germline V gene. Trimming cost V 4 bases and J 9 bases; bases outside gene matches: 4. The CDR3 spells CAISGQGASYTF. The CDR3 DNA follows: TGTGCCATCAGTGGGCAGGGGGCAAGCTACACCTTC.

Many counts were recorded for this clonotype. The chain has TRBV12-3 or TRBV12-4 and TRBJ2-3; 8 nucleotides align to TRBD1. V lost 6 bases and J lost 5; bases outside the gene matches: 7. This CDR3 has 14 residues. The CDR3 DNA sequence: TGTGCCAGCAGCCCGGGACAGGACATAGATACGCAGTATTTT. Translation: CASSPGQDIDTQYF.

The rearrangement joins TRBV6-4 to TRBJ1-1; 7 nucleotides line up with TRBD1. Germline V gene sequence: CDR1 MRHNA, CDR2 SNTAGT. The CDR3 is made up of 15 amino acids. Trimming at V came to 4 bases and at J to 5 bases, leaving 10 bases not matched to a gene. The CDR3 DNA follows: TGTGCCAGCAGTGGCCGGGACAGTGGGGAAACTGAAGCTTTCTTT. This encodes CASSGRDSGETEAFF.

This clonotype was detected ten times or more. This sequence joins TRBV4-2 and TRBJ2-5, with D possibly TRBD2 on 5 matching bases. The length of the CDR3 is 16 residues. Trimming took 4 bases from V and 4 from J, leaving 19 bases between them. Germline-derived CDR1 and CDR2 are LGHNA and YNFKEQ. CDR3 protein: CASSLSSLRESETQYF. The CDR3 nucleotides are TGTGCCAGCAGCCTCTCAAGCCTCCGGGAATCAGAGACCCAGTACTTC.

This clonotype ranks as medium-sized (0.01 to 0.1%). The chain recombines TRBV25-1 with TRBJ1-6; D is unclear. CDR3 size: 13 residues. Germline loops: CDR1 MGHDK, CDR2 SYGVNS. V lost 6 bases and J 6 bases, leaving 9 bases between the germline ends. Written as DNA, the CDR3 is TGTGCCAGCAGACGATGGGGTAATTCACCCCTCCACTTT. Residues: CASRRWGNSPLHF. Using reference TRBV25-1 and TRBJ1-6 for the parts outside the CDR3, the full variable domain is EADIYQTPRYLVIGTGKKITLECSQTMGHDKMYWYQQDPGMELHLIHYSYGVNSTEKGDLSSESTVSRIRTEHFPLTLESARPSHTSQYLCASRRWGNSPLHFGNGTRLTVT.

This clonotype was picked up a small number of times. The chain links TRBV18 to TRBJ1-5; perhaps TRBD1 as D (5 bases). V lost 0 bases and J 7 bases, leaving 10 bases between the germline ends. CDR3 length equals 14 residues. The V gene's germline CDR1 is KGHSH and CDR2 LQKENI. Written as DNA, the CDR3 is TGTGCCAGCTCACCACCGGGGCAGCCCCAGCCCCAGCATTTT. The encoded protein is CASSPPGQPQPQHF.

This clonotype was recorded many times. V is TRBV18 and J is TRBJ2-3; 8 nucleotides line up with TRBD2. This CDR3 has 15 residues. The germline CDR1 and CDR2 sequences are KGHSH and LQKENI. V trimming: 3 bases; J trimming: 1 base; junction bases outside the gene matches: 3. CDR3 nucleotides: TGTGCCAGCTCACCTCCGGGACTAGGCACAGATACGCAGTATTTT. As protein: CASSPPGLGTDTQYF.

The chain uses TRBV20-1 and TRBJ1-2; a possible D gene is TRBD1 (6 bases). V was trimmed by 4 bases and J by 3 bases, leaving 15 bases between them. This CDR3 has 14 residues. Germline V gene sequence: CDR1 DFQATT, CDR2 SNEGSKA (reference sequence). The CDR3 is CSANPQGSDYGYTF. The CDR3 bases are TGCAGTGCTAACCCCCAGGGGTCAGACTATGGCTACACCTTC.

Concerning this clonotype itself: It may be a read error: a sequence one base away is much more abundant. The chain combines TRBV5-1 with TRBJ1-3; tentative D call: TRBD1 (5 bases). This CDR3 contains 15 residues. Germline V gene sequence: CDR1 SGHRS, CDR2 YFSETQ. The CDR3 DNA sequence: TGCGCCAGCGCCGCAGAATGGGGGTCTGGAAAAACCATATATTTT. Translation: CASAAEWGSGKTIYF.

At least ten counts were recorded for this clonotype. The chain combines TRBV4-3 with TRBJ1-5, with D uncertain. Germline CDR1 reads LGHNA; CDR2 reads YSLEER. CDR3 length: 17 residues. Trimming left V 0 bases short and J 1 base short, with 13 bases between. In nucleotides, the CDR3 is TGCGCCAGCAGCCAAGAAACCCCGGGTCTCAGCAATCAGCCCCAGCATTTT. Translated, it gives CASSQETPGLSNQPQHF.

This clonotype came up many times. The V call is TRBV5-1, the J call TRBJ2-7; TRBD2 matches 7 bases. Germline CDR1 is SGHRS and CDR2 is YFSETQ. V gave up 7 bases and J gave up 5 bases; unmatched junction bases: 9. The CDR3 length is 13 residues. The CDR3 DNA follows: TGCGCCAGCGGGTCGGGAGGATCACACGAGCAGTACTTC. As protein: CASGSGGSHEQYF. Supplemented by reference TRBV5-1 and TRBJ2-7, the full variable domain reads KAGVTQTPRYLIKTRGQQVTLSCSPISGHRSVSWYQQTPGQGLQFLFEYFSETQRNKGNFPGRFSGRQFSNSRSEMNVSTLELGDSALYLCASGSGGSHEQYFGPGTRLTVT.

Many counts were recorded for this clonotype. The gene calls are TRBV6-5 and TRBJ2-2, with D possibly being TRBD1 or TRBD2 (7 bases each). Trimming took off 2 bases at V and 4 bases at J, with 17 bases between the two ends. CDR3 length equals 17 residues. Looked up from germline, CDR1 is MNHEY and CDR2 is SVGAGI. CDR3 sequence: CASSYLGGGGLTGELFF. For the CDR3, the DNA is TGTGCCAGCAGTTACCTCGGGGGAGGGGGCCTCACCGGGGAGCTGTTTTTT.